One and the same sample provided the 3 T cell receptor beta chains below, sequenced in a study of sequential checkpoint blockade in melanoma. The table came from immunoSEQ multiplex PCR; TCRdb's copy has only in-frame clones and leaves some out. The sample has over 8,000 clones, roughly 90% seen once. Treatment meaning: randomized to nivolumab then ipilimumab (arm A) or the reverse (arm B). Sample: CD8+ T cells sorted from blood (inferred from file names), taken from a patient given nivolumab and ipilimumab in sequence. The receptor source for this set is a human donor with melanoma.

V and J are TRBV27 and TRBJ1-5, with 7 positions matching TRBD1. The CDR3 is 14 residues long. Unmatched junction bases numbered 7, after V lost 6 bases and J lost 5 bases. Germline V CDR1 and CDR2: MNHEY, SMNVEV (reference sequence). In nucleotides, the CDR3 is TGTGCCAGCAGCCCAGGGACAGCTTATCAGCCCCAGCATTTT. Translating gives CASSPGTAYQPQHF.

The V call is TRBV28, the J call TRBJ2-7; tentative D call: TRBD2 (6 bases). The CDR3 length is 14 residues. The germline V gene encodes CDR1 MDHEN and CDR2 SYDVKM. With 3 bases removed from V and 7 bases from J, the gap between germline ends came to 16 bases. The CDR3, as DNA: TGTGCCAGCAGTTTTCGGGGCGCCGGGAGAGAGCAGTACTTC. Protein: CASSFRGAGREQYF.

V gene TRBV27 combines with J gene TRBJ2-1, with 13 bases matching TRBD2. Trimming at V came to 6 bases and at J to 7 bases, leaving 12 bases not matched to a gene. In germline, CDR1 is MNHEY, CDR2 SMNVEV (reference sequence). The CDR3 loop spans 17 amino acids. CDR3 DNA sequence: TGTGCCAGCAGCATATACACTAGCGGGAGGGCCTCGAATGAGCAGTTCTTC. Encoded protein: CASSIYTSGRASNEQFF.